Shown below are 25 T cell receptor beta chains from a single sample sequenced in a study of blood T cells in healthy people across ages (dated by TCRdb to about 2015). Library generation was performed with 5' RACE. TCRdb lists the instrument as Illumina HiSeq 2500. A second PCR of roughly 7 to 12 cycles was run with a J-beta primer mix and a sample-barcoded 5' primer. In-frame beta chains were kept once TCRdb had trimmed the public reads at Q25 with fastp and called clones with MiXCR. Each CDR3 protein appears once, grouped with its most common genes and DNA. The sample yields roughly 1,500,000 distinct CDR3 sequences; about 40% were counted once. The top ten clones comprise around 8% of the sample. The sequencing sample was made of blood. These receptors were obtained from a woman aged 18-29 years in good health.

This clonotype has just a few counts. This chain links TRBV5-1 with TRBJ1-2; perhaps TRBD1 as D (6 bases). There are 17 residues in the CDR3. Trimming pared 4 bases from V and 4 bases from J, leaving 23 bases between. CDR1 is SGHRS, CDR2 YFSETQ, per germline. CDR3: CASSASGWGTFIYGYTF. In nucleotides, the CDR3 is TGCGCCAGCAGCGCCTCCGGATGGGGGACATTCATCTATGGCTACACCTTC.

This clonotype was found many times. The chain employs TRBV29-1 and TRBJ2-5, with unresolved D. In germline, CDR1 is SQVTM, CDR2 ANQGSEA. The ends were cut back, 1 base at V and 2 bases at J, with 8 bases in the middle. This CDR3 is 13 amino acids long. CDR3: CSVEADKQETQYF. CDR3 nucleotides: TGCAGCGTTGAAGCAGATAAACAAGAGACCCAGTACTTC.

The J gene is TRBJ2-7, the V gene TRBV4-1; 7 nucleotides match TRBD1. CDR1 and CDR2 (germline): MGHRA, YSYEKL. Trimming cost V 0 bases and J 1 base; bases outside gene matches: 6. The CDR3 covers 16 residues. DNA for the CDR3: TGCGCCAGCAGCCAAGAGGGGACAGCCGCTTCCTACGAGCAGTACTTC. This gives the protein CASSQEGTAASYEQYF.

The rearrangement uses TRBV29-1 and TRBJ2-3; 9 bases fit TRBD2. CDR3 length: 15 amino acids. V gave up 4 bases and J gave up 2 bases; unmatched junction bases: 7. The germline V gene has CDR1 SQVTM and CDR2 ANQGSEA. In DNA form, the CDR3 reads TGCAGCGTTGGTGGGCTAGCGGGGACCACAGATACGCAGTATTTT. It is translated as CSVGGLAGTTDTQYF.

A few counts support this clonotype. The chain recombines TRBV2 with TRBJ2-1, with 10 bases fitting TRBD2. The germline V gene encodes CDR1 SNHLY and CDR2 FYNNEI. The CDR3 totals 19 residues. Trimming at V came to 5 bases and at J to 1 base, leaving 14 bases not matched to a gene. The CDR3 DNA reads TGTGCCAGCAGTTTAGCGGGGGGTCCCCTACCTCGTTCCTACAATGAGCAGTTCTTC. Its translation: CASSLAGGPLPRSYNEQFF.

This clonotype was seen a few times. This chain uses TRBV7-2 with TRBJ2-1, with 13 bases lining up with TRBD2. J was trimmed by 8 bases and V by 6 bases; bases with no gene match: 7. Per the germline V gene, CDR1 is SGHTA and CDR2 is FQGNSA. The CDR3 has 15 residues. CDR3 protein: CASSVGLAGKDEQFF. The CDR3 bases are TGTGCCAGCAGTGTGGGACTAGCGGGAAAAGATGAGCAGTTCTTC.

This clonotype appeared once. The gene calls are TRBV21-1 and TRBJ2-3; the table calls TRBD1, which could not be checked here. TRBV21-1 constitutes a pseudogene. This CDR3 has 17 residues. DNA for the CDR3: TGTGCCAGCAGCAAAGGACGGACAGGGCTGGGCACAGATACGCAGTATTTT. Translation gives CASSKGRTGLGTDTQYF.

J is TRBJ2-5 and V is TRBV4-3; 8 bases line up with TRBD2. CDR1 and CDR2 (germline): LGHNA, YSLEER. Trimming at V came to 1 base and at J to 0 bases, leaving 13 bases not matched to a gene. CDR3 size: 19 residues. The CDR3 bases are TGCGCCAGCAGCCAAGTTGCGGGAGCGGGAGCCCTGTACCAAGAGACCCAGTACTTC. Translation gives CASSQVAGAGALYQETQYF.

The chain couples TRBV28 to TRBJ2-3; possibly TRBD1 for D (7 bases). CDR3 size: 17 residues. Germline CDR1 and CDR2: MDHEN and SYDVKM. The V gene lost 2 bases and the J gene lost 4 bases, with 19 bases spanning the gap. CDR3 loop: CASSLIEGARRADTQYF. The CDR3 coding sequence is TGTGCCAGCAGTTTAATTGAGGGGGCGAGGAGGGCAGATACGCAGTATTTT.

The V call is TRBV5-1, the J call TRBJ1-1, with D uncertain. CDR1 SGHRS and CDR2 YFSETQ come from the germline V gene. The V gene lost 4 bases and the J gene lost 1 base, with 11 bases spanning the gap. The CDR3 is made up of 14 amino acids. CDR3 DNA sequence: TGCGCCAGCAGCGGTTATTACTGGAACACTGAAGCTTTCTTT. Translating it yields CASSGYYWNTEAFF.

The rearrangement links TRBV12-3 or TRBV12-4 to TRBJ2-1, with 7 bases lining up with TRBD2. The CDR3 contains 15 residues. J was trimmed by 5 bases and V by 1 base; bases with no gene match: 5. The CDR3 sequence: CASSLVWGGNNEQFF. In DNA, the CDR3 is TGTGCCAGCAGTTTAGTTTGGGGGGGAAACAATGAGCAGTTCTTC.

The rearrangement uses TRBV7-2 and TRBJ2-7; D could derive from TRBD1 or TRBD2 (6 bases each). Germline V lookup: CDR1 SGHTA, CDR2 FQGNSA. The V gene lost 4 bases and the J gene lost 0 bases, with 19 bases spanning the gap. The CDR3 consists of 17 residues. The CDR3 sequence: CASSSVGGGNRSYEQYF. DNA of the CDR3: TGTGCCAGCAGCTCGGTCGGGGGCGGGAATCGCTCCTACGAGCAGTACTTC. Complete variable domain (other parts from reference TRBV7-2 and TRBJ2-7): GAGVSQSPSNKVTEKGKDVELRCDPISGHTALYWYRQSLGQGLEFLIYFQGNSAPDKSGLPSDRFSAERTGGSVSTLTIQRTQQEDSAVYLCASSSVGGGNRSYEQYFGPGTRLTVT.

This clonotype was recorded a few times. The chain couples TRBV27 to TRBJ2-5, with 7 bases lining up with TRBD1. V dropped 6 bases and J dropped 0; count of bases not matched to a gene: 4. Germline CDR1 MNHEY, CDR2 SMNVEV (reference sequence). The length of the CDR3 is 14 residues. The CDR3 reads CASSLDRYQETQYF. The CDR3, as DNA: TGTGCCAGCAGCTTGGACAGGTACCAAGAGACCCAGTACTTC.

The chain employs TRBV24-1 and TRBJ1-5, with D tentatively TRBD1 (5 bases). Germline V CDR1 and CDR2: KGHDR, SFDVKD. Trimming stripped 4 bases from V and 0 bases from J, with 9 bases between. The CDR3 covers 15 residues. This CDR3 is CATSEDSYSNQPQHF. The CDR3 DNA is TGTGCCACCAGTGAAGACAGTTATAGCAATCAGCCCCAGCATTTT.

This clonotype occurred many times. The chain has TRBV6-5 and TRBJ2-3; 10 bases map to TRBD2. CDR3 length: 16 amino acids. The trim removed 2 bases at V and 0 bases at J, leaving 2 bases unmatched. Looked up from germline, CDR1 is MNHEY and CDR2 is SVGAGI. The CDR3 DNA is TGTGCCAGCAGTTACCGGACTAGCGGAAGCACAGATACGCAGTATTTT. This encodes CASSYRTSGSTDTQYF.

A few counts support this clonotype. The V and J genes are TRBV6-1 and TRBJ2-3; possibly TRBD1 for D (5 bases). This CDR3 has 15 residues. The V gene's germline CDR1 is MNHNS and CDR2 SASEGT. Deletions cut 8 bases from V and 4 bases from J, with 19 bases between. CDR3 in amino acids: CASHLGAGPPDTQYF. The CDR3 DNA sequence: TGTGCCAGCCACCTAGGGGCTGGGCCCCCAGATACGCAGTATTTT.

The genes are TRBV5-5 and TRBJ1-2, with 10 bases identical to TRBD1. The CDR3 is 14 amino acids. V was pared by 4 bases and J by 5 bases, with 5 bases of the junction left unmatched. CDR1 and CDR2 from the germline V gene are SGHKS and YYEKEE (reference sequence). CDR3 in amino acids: CASSRDRGWYGYTF. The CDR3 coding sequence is TGTGCCAGCAGCCGGGACAGGGGATGGTATGGCTACACCTTC.

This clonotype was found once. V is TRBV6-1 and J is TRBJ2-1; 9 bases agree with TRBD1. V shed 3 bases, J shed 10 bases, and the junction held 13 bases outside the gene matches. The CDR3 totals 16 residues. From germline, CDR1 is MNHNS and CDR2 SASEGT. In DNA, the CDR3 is TGTGCCAGCAGTGACGTAGGGACAGGGCCCCCTCGCGAGCAGTTCTTC. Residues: CASSDVGTGPPREQFF.

CDR3 coding DNA: TGTGCCAGCAGCGTAGAATGGGAAGATACGCAGTATTTT. Encoded protein: CASSVEWEDTQYF. J is TRBJ2-3 and V is TRBV9; D not resolved. Trimming removed 0 bases at V and 5 bases at J, with 7 bases between. CDR1 is SGDLS, CDR2 YYNGEE, per germline. The CDR3 consists of 13 residues. The full variable domain, rest sourced from reference TRBV9 and TRBJ2-3, is DSGVTQTPKHLITATGQRVTLRCSPRSGDLSVYWYQQSLDQGLQFLIQYYNGEERAKGNILERFSAQQFPDLHSELNLSSLELGDSALYFCASSVEWEDTQYFGPGTRLTVL.

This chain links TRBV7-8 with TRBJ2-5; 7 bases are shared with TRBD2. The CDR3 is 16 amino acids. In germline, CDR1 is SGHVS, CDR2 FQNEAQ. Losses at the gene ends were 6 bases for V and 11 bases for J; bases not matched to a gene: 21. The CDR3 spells CASRSWRESRNNEQYF. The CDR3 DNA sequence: TGTGCCAGCAGATCGTGGCGGGAGAGCCGGAACAATGAGCAGTACTTC.

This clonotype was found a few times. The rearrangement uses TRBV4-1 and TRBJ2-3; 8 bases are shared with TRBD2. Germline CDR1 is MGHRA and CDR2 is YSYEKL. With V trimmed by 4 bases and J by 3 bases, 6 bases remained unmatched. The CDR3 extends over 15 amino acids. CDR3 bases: TGCGCCAGCAGCCTCTTTAGCGGGGCTACAGATACGCAGTATTTT. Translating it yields CASSLFSGATDTQYF.

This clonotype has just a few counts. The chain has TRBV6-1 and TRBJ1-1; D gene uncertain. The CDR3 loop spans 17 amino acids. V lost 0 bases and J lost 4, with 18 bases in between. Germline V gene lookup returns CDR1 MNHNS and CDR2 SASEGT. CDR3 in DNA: TGTGCCAGCAGTGAAGCGTTTTCGGGCATACCGAGCACTGAAGCTTTCTTT. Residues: CASSEAFSGIPSTEAFF.

DNA of the CDR3: TGCGCCAGCAGCCAAGGATTAATGGGGGCCGGGGAGACCCAGTACTTC. Translation: CASSQGLMGAGETQYF. The chain combines TRBV4-1 with TRBJ2-5; tentatively, D is TRBD1 (6 bases). The length of the CDR3 is 16 residues. The ends were cut back, 1 base at V and 5 bases at J, with 17 bases in the middle. Germline values: CDR1 MGHRA, CDR2 YSYEKL.

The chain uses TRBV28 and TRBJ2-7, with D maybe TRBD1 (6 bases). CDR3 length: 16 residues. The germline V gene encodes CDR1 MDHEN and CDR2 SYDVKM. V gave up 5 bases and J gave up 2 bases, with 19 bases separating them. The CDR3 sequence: CASSDYDPGVTYEQYF. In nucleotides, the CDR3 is TGTGCCAGCAGTGATTATGATCCAGGGGTAACCTACGAGCAGTACTTC.

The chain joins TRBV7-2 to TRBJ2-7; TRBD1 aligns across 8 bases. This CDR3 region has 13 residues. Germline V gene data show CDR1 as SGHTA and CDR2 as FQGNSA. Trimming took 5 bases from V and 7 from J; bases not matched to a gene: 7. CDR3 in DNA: TGTGCCAGCAGCCCGGACAGGGTGGGTGAGCAGTACTTC. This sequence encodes CASSPDRVGEQYF. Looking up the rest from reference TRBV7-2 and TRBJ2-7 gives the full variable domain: GAGVSQSPSNKVTEKGKDVELRCDPISGHTALYWYRQSLGQGLEFLIYFQGNSAPDKSGLPSDRFSAERTGGSVSTLTIQRTQQEDSAVYLCASSPDRVGEQYFGPGTRLTVT.